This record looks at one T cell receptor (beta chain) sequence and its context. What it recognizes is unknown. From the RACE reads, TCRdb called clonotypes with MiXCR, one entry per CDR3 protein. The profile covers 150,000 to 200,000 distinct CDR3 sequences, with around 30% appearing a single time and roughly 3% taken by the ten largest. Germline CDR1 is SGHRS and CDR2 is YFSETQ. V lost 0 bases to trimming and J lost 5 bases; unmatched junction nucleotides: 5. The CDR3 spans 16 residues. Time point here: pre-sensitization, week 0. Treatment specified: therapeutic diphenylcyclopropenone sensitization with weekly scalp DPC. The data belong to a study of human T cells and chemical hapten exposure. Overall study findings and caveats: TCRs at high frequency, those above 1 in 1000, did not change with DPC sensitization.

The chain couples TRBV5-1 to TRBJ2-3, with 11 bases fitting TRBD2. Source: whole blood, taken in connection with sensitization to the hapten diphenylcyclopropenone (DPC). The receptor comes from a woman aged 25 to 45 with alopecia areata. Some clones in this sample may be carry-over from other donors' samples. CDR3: CASSLELAGAEDTQYF. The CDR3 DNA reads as TGCGCCAGCAGCTTGGAACTAGCGGGAGCGGAAGATACGCAGTATTTT.